The 22 T cell receptor beta chains in this list originate from one sample, sequenced in a study of T cells in Graves' hyperthyroidism and ophthalmopathy. The CDR3 regions of TCR beta were amplified from RNA transcripts. Carried out on the TCR CDR3, a first-round RT-PCR used the HTBI primer set. TCRdb fed the multiplex PCR reads into MiXCR, producing one record per CDR3 protein. The sample yields under 350,000 distinct CDR3 sequences, over 15% seen once. Sequenced input: blood. The receptors were gathered from a woman between 50 and 59 years old with Graves' hyperthyroidism.

This chain uses TRBV10-1 with TRBJ1-1; a weak D match, TRBD1 (5 bases). Trimming removed 0 bases at V and 3 bases at J, with 8 bases between. Per the germline V gene, CDR1 is WNHNN and CDR2 is SYGVQD (reference sequence). The length of the CDR3 is 14 residues. The CDR3, as DNA: TGCGCCAGCAGTGAGTCCGGGGCTCACACTGAAGCTTTCTTT. It is translated as CASSESGAHTEAFF.

Ten or more counts support this clonotype. The chain employs TRBV3-1 and TRBJ2-3, with 8 bases aligning to TRBD1. The CDR3 is 14 residues long. Germline CDR1 and CDR2: LGHDT and YNNKEL (reference sequence). V shed 7 bases and J 4 bases; nucleotides not matched to a gene: 7. The CDR3 DNA is TGTGCCAGCACCCCGGACAGGGTGCCAGATACGCAGTATTTT. Its translation is CASTPDRVPDTQYF.

The chain employs TRBV20-1 and TRBJ2-5, with 8 bases that match TRBD2. The germline V gene encodes CDR1 DFQATT and CDR2 SNEGSKA (reference sequence). The CDR3 extends over 14 amino acids. V gave up 0 bases and J gave up 5 bases; unmatched junction bases: 5. The chain's CDR3 is CSARDGGGTETQYF. The CDR3 bases are TGCAGTGCTAGAGATGGCGGGGGGACGGAGACCCAGTACTTC.

This clonotype was found a few times. The chain carries TRBV4-1 and TRBJ1-2, with no clear D. The CDR3 loop spans 14 amino acids. Trimming took off 1 base at V and 0 bases at J, with 6 bases between the two ends. Germline CDR1 MGHRA, CDR2 YSYEKL. The CDR3 DNA reads TGCGCCAGCAGCCAAGGGGCAGCTAACTATGGCTACACCTTC. It encodes CASSQGAANYGYTF.

This clonotype has more than one count but fewer than ten. The CDR3 nucleotides are TGTGCCAGCAGCTTTTCAAGGGGCGAGCAGTACTTC. It is translated as CASSFSRGEQYF. The V and J genes are TRBV6-1 and TRBJ2-7; perhaps TRBD1 as D (5 bases). This CDR3 has 12 amino acids. Trimming shortened V by 6 bases and J by 6 bases, and 12 bases separated the two germline ends. In germline, CDR1 is MNHNS, CDR2 SASEGT.

CDR3 region: CSVVGADTEAFF. In DNA, the CDR3 is TGCAGCGTTGTGGGGGCGGACACTGAAGCTTTCTTT. The chain couples TRBV29-1 to TRBJ1-1, with D tentatively TRBD1 (6 bases). Looked up from germline, CDR1 is SQVTM and CDR2 is ANQGSEA. This CDR3 comprises 12 residues. V lost 4 bases to trimming and J lost 3 bases, with 9 bases between them.

With regard to this clonotype: It may be a read error: a sequence one base away is much more abundant. The chain carries TRBV27 and TRBJ2-7; weak D call: TRBD2 (5 bases). The length of the CDR3 is 14 residues. The germline V gene encodes CDR1 MNHEY and CDR2 SMNVEV (reference sequence). The CDR3 region has the DNA TGTGCCAGCAGTTGGGGAGCCCGAGGTTACGGGCAGTACTTC. This sequence encodes CASSWGARGYGQYF.

This clonotype was detected only a few times. The chain recombines TRBV29-1 with TRBJ2-1, with 12 bases aligning to TRBD2. Germline trimming cut 3 bases from V and 4 bases from J; bases unmatched to any gene: 7. The CDR3 length is 16 residues. Per the germline V gene, CDR1 is SQVTM and CDR2 is ANQGSEA. As DNA, the CDR3 is TGCAGCGTTGAGGGGGAACTAGCGGGAGGTTACAATGAGCAGTTCTTC. This codes for CSVEGELAGGYNEQFF.

The table lists this clonotype with a few counts. V gene TRBV7-2 combines with J gene TRBJ2-1; D ambiguous. The CDR3 covers 14 residues. V lost 9 bases and J lost 4, with 16 bases in between. Germline V lookup: CDR1 SGHTA, CDR2 FQGNSA. This CDR3 is CASFGSLYYNEQFF. For the CDR3, the DNA is TGTGCCAGTTTCGGGTCTCTTTATTACAATGAGCAGTTCTTC.

J is TRBJ1-5 and V is TRBV7-8; perhaps TRBD1 as D (6 bases). V lost 5 bases to trimming and J lost 0 bases, with 11 bases between them. This CDR3 has 15 amino acids. Germline CDR1 SGHVS, CDR2 FQNEAQ. The CDR3 region is CASSPRTDSNQPQHF. The CDR3 DNA is TGTGCCAGCAGCCCACGGACAGATAGCAATCAGCCCCAGCATTTT. The full variable domain, its missing parts supplied by reference TRBV7-8 and TRBJ1-5, is GAGVSQSPRYKVAKRGQDVALRCDPISGHVSLFWYQQALGQGPEFLTYFQNEAQLDKSGLPSDRFFAERPEGSVSTLKIQRTQQEDSAVYLCASSPRTDSNQPQHFGDGTRLSIL.

This clonotype was seen repeatedly, ten times or more. The chain carries TRBV28 and TRBJ1-6; D may be TRBD1 (5 bases). With 8 bases removed from V and 5 bases from J, the gap between germline ends came to 7 bases. The germline V gene encodes CDR1 MDHEN and CDR2 SYDVKM. This CDR3 has 12 residues. The chain's CDR3 is CASQGDNSPLHF. The DNA for the CDR3 is TGTGCCAGCCAGGGAGATAATTCACCCCTCCACTTT.

This clonotype was detected a few times. One end of the junction varies from germline; a read error may be responsible. The chain has TRBV10-2 and TRBJ1-4; TRBD1 matches at 11 bases. CDR1 and CDR2 (germline): WSHSY, SAAADI. CDR3 length: 14 amino acids. The CDR3 sequence: CASSRTGGVEKLFF. CDR3 bases: TGTGCCAGCAGTAGGACAGGGGGCGTTGAAAAACTGTTTTTT.

This clonotype was seen just once. V and J are TRBV7-9 and TRBJ2-1; TRBD1 or TRBD2 may be the D gene (6 bases each). This CDR3 is 16 amino acids long. Germline assignment: CDR1 SEHNR and CDR2 FQNEAQ (reference sequence). V was trimmed by 5 bases and J by 1 base, leaving 15 bases between them. The chain's CDR3 is CASSHPLGGSYNEQFF. CDR3 coding DNA: TGTGCCAGCAGCCACCCCCTAGGGGGGTCCTACAATGAGCAGTTCTTC.

This chain connects TRBV6-6 to TRBJ2-1; D perhaps matches TRBD2 (6 bases). The CDR3 is made up of 14 amino acids. Trimming pared 0 bases from V and 10 bases from J, leaving 13 bases between. CDR1 is MNHNY and CDR2 is SVGAGI in the germline V gene (reference sequence). Written as DNA, the CDR3 is TGTGCCAGCAGTTACTCGACTAGTTCTTACGAGCAGTTCTTC. Translation gives CASSYSTSSYEQFF.

This clonotype was seen repeatedly, ten times or more. This sequence joins TRBV11-3 and TRBJ1-1; D unclear. Germline CDR1 and CDR2: SGHNT and YENEEA. This CDR3 contains 14 residues. Trimming removed 4 bases at V and 0 bases at J, with 9 bases between. The CDR3 DNA reads as TGTGCCAGCAGCTCGGAGGGCATGAACACTGAAGCTTTCTTT. Protein sequence: CASSSEGMNTEAFF.

The genes are TRBV6-5 and TRBJ1-5, with D possibly TRBD1 on 5 matching bases. Germline V gene lookup returns CDR1 MNHEY and CDR2 SVGAGI. Trimming removed 2 bases at V and 3 bases at J, with 14 bases between. The CDR3 has 16 amino acids. The CDR3 bases are TGTGCCAGCAGTTACCGGGGGGGTAACCCCAATCAGCCCCAGCATTTT. It is translated as CASSYRGGNPNQPQHF.

Points on this clonotype: This may stem from a read error, because a much larger clone lies one nucleotide away. The chain has TRBV7-9 and TRBJ2-1; TRBD1 agrees at 9 bases. Trimming removed 4 bases from V and 5 bases from J; junction bases left unmatched: 3. The CDR3 is 14 residues long. Germline loops: CDR1 SEHNR, CDR2 FQNEAQ (reference sequence). CDR3 sequence (DNA): TGTGCCAGCAGCTGTAGACAGGGGGACAATGAGCAGTTCTTC. Amino acids: CASSCRQGDNEQFF.

The CDR3 coding sequence is TGTGCCAGCAGCTGGACAATTAATTCACCCCTCCACTTT. Amino acids: CASSWTINSPLHF. This chain links TRBV5-6 with TRBJ1-6, with D possibly TRBD1 on 5 matching bases. Deletions cut 3 bases from V and 6 bases from J, with 7 bases between. This CDR3 region has 13 residues. Germline V gene lookup returns CDR1 SGHDT and CDR2 YYEEEE.

This clonotype turned up a few times. This chain connects TRBV20-1 to TRBJ2-3; 8 bases are shared with TRBD2. Germline V gene data show CDR1 as DFQATT and CDR2 as SNEGSKA (reference sequence). The V gene end was trimmed by 0 bases and the J gene end by 3 bases; junction bases not matched to a gene: 8. The CDR3 spans 16 residues. The CDR3 coding sequence is TGCAGTGCTAGAGATCGGGGTAGCGGGACTACAGATACGCAGTATTTT. Protein sequence: CSARDRGSGTTDTQYF.

The chain has TRBV5-1 and TRBJ1-5, with D possibly being TRBD1 (5 bases). The CDR3 spans 15 residues. Looked up from germline, CDR1 is SGHRS and CDR2 is YFSETQ. V lost 2 bases and J lost 7, with 16 bases in between. The DNA of the CDR3 is TGCGCCAGCAGCTTAGTCCCGGGGGGGGAACAGCCCCAGCATTTT. This encodes CASSLVPGGEQPQHF.

Comment on this clonotype: A clone one base away is much larger, so this may be a read error. The chain has TRBV12-3 or TRBV12-4 and TRBJ2-5; a weak D match, TRBD2 (5 bases). The CDR3 runs 14 residues. DNA of the CDR3: TGTGCCAGCAGTTTACCCCAGCGGCAAGAGACCCAGTGCTTC. Translation: CASSLPQRQETQCF.

There are a few counts of this clonotype. Here the CDR3 reads CASRAGPHTGELFF. CDR3 sequence (DNA): TGTGCCAGCAGGGCGGGACCTCACACCGGGGAGCTGTTTTTT. The J gene is TRBJ2-2, the V gene TRBV5-6; perhaps TRBD2 as D (6 bases). Germline values: CDR1 SGHDT, CDR2 YYEEEE. Trimming cost V 5 bases and J 3 bases, with 11 bases left between them. This CDR3 region has 14 residues. The full variable domain, rest sourced from reference TRBV5-6 and TRBJ2-2, is DAGVTQSPTHLIKTRGQQVTLRCSPKSGHDTVSWYQQALGQGPQFIFQYYEEEERQRGNFPDRFSGHQFPNYSSELNVNALLLGDSALYLCASRAGPHTGELFFGEGSRLTVL.